This T cell receptor beta chain emerged from a study of T-cell memory formation after mild COVID-19. The study's findings and limits: Clones which contracted sat mainly in CM and EM if CD4+, and in EMRA if CD8+.

A remark on this clonotype: Its antigen is not known.

TCRdb processed the 5' RACE reads anew with MiXCR; each CDR3 protein has one entry. Here the sample spans some 300,000 distinct CDR3 sequences, approximately 20% being singletons. The germline gives CDR1 KGHDR, CDR2 SFDVKD. This CDR3 spans 16 amino acids. The V end lost 4 bases, the J end lost 1 base, and 13 bases lay between the germline ends. Specimen: PBMCs or a T cell subset sorted from them (not recorded which). The receptor's source is a man between 18 and 35 years old who had mild COVID-19 (a few samples of this study predate the infection). Cell type and time point are not known. This chain links TRBV24-1 with TRBJ1-5; perhaps TRBD1 as D (6 bases). The CDR3: CATSEGRRGSNQPQHF. CDR3 nucleotide sequence: TGTGCCACCAGTGAGGGCCGCAGGGGAAGCAATCAGCCCCAGCATTTT.